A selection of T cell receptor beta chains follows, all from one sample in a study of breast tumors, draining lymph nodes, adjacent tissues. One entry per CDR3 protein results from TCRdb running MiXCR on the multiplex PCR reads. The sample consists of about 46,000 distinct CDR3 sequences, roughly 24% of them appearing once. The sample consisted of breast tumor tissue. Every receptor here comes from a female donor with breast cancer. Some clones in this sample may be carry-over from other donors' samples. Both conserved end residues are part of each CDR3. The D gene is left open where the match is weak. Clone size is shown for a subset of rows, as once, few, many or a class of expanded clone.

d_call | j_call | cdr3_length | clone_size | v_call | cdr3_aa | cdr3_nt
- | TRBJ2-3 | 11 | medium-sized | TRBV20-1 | CSAREGDTQYF | TGCAGTGCTAGAGAGGGAGATACGCAGTATTTT
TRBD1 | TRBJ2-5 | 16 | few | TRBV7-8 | CASSSPSGTGGETQYF | TGTGCCAGCAGCTCGCCCTCCGGGACAGGGGGAGAGACCCAGTACTTC
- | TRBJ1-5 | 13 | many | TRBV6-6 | CASSYSRNQPQHF | TGTGCCAGCAGTTACTCACGCAATCAGCCCCAGCATTTT
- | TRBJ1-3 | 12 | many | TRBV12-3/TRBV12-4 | CASLRGGNTIYF | TGTGCCAGCCTCAGGGGTGGAAACACCATATATTTT
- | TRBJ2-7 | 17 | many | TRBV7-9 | CASREETPARGPYEQYF | TGTGCCAGCAGAGAGGAGACTCCGGCGCGGGGGCCTTACGAGCAGTACTTC
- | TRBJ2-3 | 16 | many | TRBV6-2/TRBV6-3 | CASSYWGARPIDTQYF | TGTGCCAGCAGTTACTGGGGTGCGCGGCCAATAGATACGCAGTATTTT
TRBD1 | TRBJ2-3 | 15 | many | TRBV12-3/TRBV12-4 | CASNQDRGGTDTQYF | TGTGCCAGCAACCAAGACAGGGGAGGCACAGATACGCAGTATTTT
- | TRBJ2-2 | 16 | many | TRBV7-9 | CASSFKEGPTAGELFF | TGTGCCAGCAGCTTCAAGGAGGGGCCCACCGCCGGGGAGCTGTTTTTT
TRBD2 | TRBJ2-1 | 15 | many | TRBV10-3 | CAISVARGSPNEQFF | TGTGCCATCAGTGTGGCCCGCGGGAGTCCCAATGAGCAGTTCTTC
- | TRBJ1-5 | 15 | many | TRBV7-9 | CASSPTGGGDQPQHF | TGTGCCAGCAGCCCCACCGGGGGAGGGGATCAGCCCCAGCATTTT
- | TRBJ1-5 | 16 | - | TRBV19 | CASTRRGARANQPQHF | TGTGCCAGTACCCGACGGGGGGCGAGGGCGAATCAGCCCCAGCATTTT
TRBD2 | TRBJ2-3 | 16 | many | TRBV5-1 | CASSTLAGAPTDTQYF | TGCGCCAGCAGCACTTTAGCGGGGGCTCCCACAGATACGCAGTATTTT
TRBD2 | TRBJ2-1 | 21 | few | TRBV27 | CASSLGSPGLAGPSSYNEQFF | TGTGCCAGCAGTTTAGGGTCACCGGGACTAGCGGGCCCTAGCTCCTACAATGAGCAGTTCTTC
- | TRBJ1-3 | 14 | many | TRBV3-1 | CASSQVVQLNTIYF | TGTGCCAGCAGCCAAGTGGTCCAGCTAAACACCATATATTTT
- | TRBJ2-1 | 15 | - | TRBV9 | CASGPGAYPINEQFF | TGTGCCAGCGGACCGGGTGCGTACCCAATCAATGAGCAGTTCTTC
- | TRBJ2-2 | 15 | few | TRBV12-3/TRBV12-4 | CASSPPGHNTGELFF | TGTGCCAGCAGTCCCCCGGGACACAACACCGGGGAGCTGTTTTTT
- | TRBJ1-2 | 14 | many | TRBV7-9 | CASSFEAGGRGYTF | TGTGCCAGCAGCTTTGAAGCTGGGGGGCGTGGCTACACCTTC
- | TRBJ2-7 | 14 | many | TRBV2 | CASSREAESYEQYF | TGTGCCAGCAGTCGAGAGGCCGAATCCTACGAGCAGTACTTC
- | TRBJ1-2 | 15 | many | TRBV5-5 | CASSLAGGQGYGYTF | TGTGCCAGCAGCTTGGCCGGGGGGCAGGGCTATGGCTACACCTTC
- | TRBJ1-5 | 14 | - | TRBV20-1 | CSASLFSRDQPQHF | TGCAGTGCTAGTCTTTTTTCGAGGGATCAGCCCCAGCATTTT
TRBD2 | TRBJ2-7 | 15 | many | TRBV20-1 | CSAIRRGGLQYEQYF | TGCAGTGCTATACGCCGGGGGGGGCTTCAATACGAGCAGTACTTC
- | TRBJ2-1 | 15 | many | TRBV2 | CASSESLDVGALQFF | TGTGCCAGCAGTGAAAGCCTAGACGTGGGGGCATTGCAGTTCTTC